These 27 T cell receptor beta chains were sequenced from one sample in a study of blood T cell repertoires in COVID-19. Here immunoSEQ multiplex PCR was the method, and the copy in TCRdb shows in-frame clones only, minus some. The data contain more than 200,000 clones, around 84% of them singletons. The source material was peripheral blood. These receptor sequences come from a woman of 80 years or more with COVID-19, enrolled during active disease.

V gene TRBV2 combines with J gene TRBJ2-4; TRBD1 agrees at 11 bases. V lost 7 bases to trimming and J lost 8 bases; unmatched junction nucleotides: 7. This CDR3 has 14 amino acids. CDR1 and CDR2 (germline): SNHLY, FYNNEI. CDR3 sequence (DNA): TGTGCCAGCAAAAGGACAGGGGGCAGCGACATTCAGTACTTC. This codes for CASKRTGGSDIQYF.

The chain couples TRBV6-5 to TRBJ1-2; D might be TRBD1 (6 bases). CDR1 MNHEY and CDR2 SVGAGI come from the germline V gene. Between the trimmed V and J ends, which lost 4 bases and 8 bases, there was a span of 14 bases. This CDR3 is 13 amino acids long. The CDR3 loop is CASSSNRVSGYTF. The DNA for the CDR3 is TGTGCCAGCAGTTCGAACAGGGTGTCGGGCTACACCTTC.

As DNA, the CDR3 is TGTGCCACCAGCACGGGGGGAAGCACAGATACGCAGTATTTT. Translated, it gives CATSTGGSTDTQYF. The chain joins TRBV15 to TRBJ2-3; 7 bases fit TRBD2. CDR1 and CDR2 (germline): LNHNV, YYDKDF (reference sequence). The CDR3 extends over 14 amino acids. V gave up 4 bases and J gave up 0 bases; unmatched junction bases: 1.

V usage is TRBV5-1 and J usage is TRBJ1-1; 7 nucleotides match TRBD1. The junction had 4 bases not matched to a gene; V was cut back by 0 bases and J by 2 bases. Germline V gene sequence: CDR1 SGHRS, CDR2 YFSETQ. This CDR3 has 15 amino acids. This CDR3 reads CASSLAGQPNTEAFF. The CDR3 DNA reads as TGCGCCAGCAGCTTGGCGGGACAGCCAAACACTGAAGCTTTCTTT.

This clone was seen just once. The chain recombines TRBV6-6 with TRBJ2-4; 12 bases fit TRBD1. CDR1 and CDR2 from the germline V gene are MNHNY and SVGAGI (reference sequence). J gave up 0 bases and V 8 bases, and 5 bases lay outside the gene matches. This CDR3 is built from 16 residues. Written as DNA, the CDR3 is TGTGCCAGCGGCCCGGGACAGGGGGCAGCCAAAAACATTCAGTACTTC. Protein product: CASGPGQGAAKNIQYF.

This chain links TRBV25-1 with TRBJ1-5; a weak D match, TRBD1 (6 bases). V lost 6 bases and J lost 7, with 10 bases in between. The V gene's germline CDR1 is MGHDK and CDR2 SYGVNS. The CDR3 consists of 12 residues. CDR3 sequence reads: CASRQGHQPQHF. The CDR3 DNA reads as TGTGCCAGCAGACAGGGACACCAGCCCCAGCATTTT.

The chain links TRBV7-6 to TRBJ2-1; 10 bases line up with TRBD1. The CDR3 is made up of 17 amino acids. With 5 bases clipped from V and 5 bases from J, the junction kept 12 bases outside the gene matches. CDR1 and CDR2 from the germline V gene are SGHVS and FNYEAQ. CDR3 bases: TGTGCCAGCAGCCGATATCAGTCCGGGACAGGGGACAATGAGCAGTTCTTC. Translated: CASSRYQSGTGDNEQFF.

V is TRBV5-1 and J is TRBJ2-1; D unclear. V lost 0 bases to trimming and J lost 0 bases, with 7 bases between them. Germline CDR1 is SGHRS and CDR2 is YFSETQ. This CDR3 comprises 15 residues. In DNA, the CDR3 is TGCGCCAGCAGCTTGGTGGCTGGCTCCTACAATGAGCAGTTCTTC. Its translation: CASSLVAGSYNEQFF.

This clone was counted between two and nine times. This chain joins TRBV7-9 and TRBJ1-3, with D possibly being TRBD1 (6 bases). Trimming took off 3 bases at V and 2 bases at J, with 14 bases between the two ends. This CDR3 has 16 residues. CDR1 SEHNR and CDR2 FQNEAQ come from the germline V gene (reference sequence). The DNA of the CDR3 is TGTGCCAGCAGCTTGTTTCGGCAGGGGACTGGAAACACCATATATTTT. Translated: CASSLFRQGTGNTIYF.

The chain has TRBV5-4 and TRBJ2-1, with 12 bases matching TRBD2. The germline CDR1 and CDR2 sequences are SGHNT and YYREEE (reference sequence). Trimming took 2 bases from V and 4 from J; bases not matched to a gene: 4. This CDR3 has 16 amino acids. The DNA for the CDR3 is TGTGCCAGCAGCTTCTCCCTAGCGGGGGGGTACAATGAGCAGTTCTTC. It yields the protein CASSFSLAGGYNEQFF.

The chain has TRBV6-5 and TRBJ1-2; TRBD1 matches at 8 bases. The CDR3 has 14 residues. Germline assignment: CDR1 MNHEY and CDR2 SVGAGI. J lost 4 bases, V lost 4 bases, and 5 bases had no gene match. The CDR3 DNA sequence: TGTGCCAGCAGTTCCAGGGGGCGCAGCTATGGCTACACCTTC. It is translated as CASSSRGRSYGYTF.

The chain employs TRBV6-1 and TRBJ1-2; unclear D gene. The ends were cut back, 3 bases at V and 0 bases at J, with 14 bases in the middle. This CDR3 has 16 residues. The V gene's germline CDR1 is MNHNS and CDR2 SASEGT. CDR3 sequence reads: CASSDRTIIANYGYTF. The CDR3 DNA follows: TGTGCCAGCAGTGACAGGACTATCATCGCTAACTATGGCTACACCTTC.

The rearrangement links TRBV5-4 to TRBJ2-4; D call uncertain. V was shortened by 5 bases and J by 0 bases, with 9 bases between the two germline ends. The CDR3 loop spans 14 amino acids. Germline V gene sequence: CDR1 SGHNT, CDR2 YYREEE (reference sequence). The CDR3 spells CASSPAQAKNIQYF. The CDR3 DNA is TGTGCCAGCAGTCCCGCACAAGCCAAAAACATTCAGTACTTC.

This clone came up once. The rearrangement links TRBV30 to TRBJ1-3; no clear D gene. The CDR3 length is 12 residues. Germline V lookup: CDR1 GTSNPN, CDR2 SVGIG (reference sequence). Trimming took off 3 bases at V and 4 bases at J, with 7 bases between the two ends. The CDR3 bases are TGTGCCTGGAGGGCCCCCGGAAACACCATATATTTT. This translates into CAWRAPGNTIYF. The variable domain in full, completed from reference TRBV30 and TRBJ1-3, reads SQTIHQWPATLVQPVGSPLSLECTVEGTSNPNLYWYRQAAGRGLQLLFYSVGIGQISSEVPQNLSASRPQDRQFILSSKKLLLSDSGFYLCAWRAPGNTIYFGEGSWLTVV.

This clone was seen only once. The chain combines TRBV3-1 (or the pseudogene TRBV3-2) with TRBJ1-2; 7 bases are a match to TRBD1. J lost 4 bases, V lost 5 bases, and 4 bases had no gene match. Germline loops: CDR1 LGHDT, CDR2 YNNKEL (reference sequence). The CDR3 totals 13 residues. This CDR3 reads CASSTRQGYGYTF. The CDR3 DNA reads TGTGCCAGCAGCACTAGACAGGGCTATGGCTACACCTTC.

The chain carries TRBV14 and TRBJ2-3; tentatively, D is TRBD2 (7 bases). Trimming left V 5 bases short and J 1 base short, with 16 bases between. This CDR3 has 16 amino acids. The germline gives CDR1 SGHDN, CDR2 FVKESK. In nucleotides, the CDR3 is TGTGCCAGCAGCTGGCGGGGGCGACCGGGCACAGATACGCAGTATTTT. Its translation: CASSWRGRPGTDTQYF.

The J gene is TRBJ2-7, the V gene TRBV3-1 (or the pseudogene TRBV3-2); 9 nucleotides line up with TRBD1. The CDR3 is made up of 16 amino acids. Germline V gives CDR1 LGHDT, CDR2 YNNKEL (reference sequence). Trimming took 4 bases from V and 7 from J; bases not matched to a gene: 14. CDR3 bases: TGTGCCAGCAGCCTGCGGAGGGGACAGGGTGTGGGTGAGCAGTACTTC. It encodes CASSLRRGQGVGEQYF.

This chain connects TRBV2 to TRBJ1-1; 8 bases match TRBD1. The CDR3 runs to 13 residues. Losses at the gene ends were 6 bases for V and 11 bases for J; bases not matched to a gene: 11. CDR1 and CDR2 (germline): SNHLY, FYNNEI. The CDR3 bases are TGTGCCAGCAGACTTACCGGGACAGGTGGTGCTTTCTTT. Its translation: CASRLTGTGGAFF.

This chain uses TRBV18 with TRBJ2-1; 12 nucleotides align to TRBD2. The germline gives CDR1 KGHSH, CDR2 LQKENI. V was pared by 3 bases and J by 1 base, with 4 bases of the junction left unmatched. CDR3 length equals 17 residues. CDR3 region: CASSPPTSGGSYNEQFF. CDR3 nucleotides: TGTGCCAGCTCACCGCCTACTAGCGGGGGGTCCTACAATGAGCAGTTCTTC.

CDR3 residues: CASSSQSYEQYF. The CDR3 region has the DNA TGTGCCAGCAGTTCCCAGTCCTACGAGCAGTACTTC. The gene calls are TRBV6-2 or TRBV6-3 and TRBJ2-7; D call uncertain. The ends were cut back, 4 bases at V and 1 base at J, with 5 bases in the middle. CDR1 and CDR2 from the germline V gene are MNHEY and SVGEGT. The CDR3 extends over 12 amino acids.

In this sample, this clone turned up once. The rearrangement uses TRBV4-1 and TRBJ2-5; 8 positions agree with TRBD2. This CDR3 comprises 16 residues. CDR1 MGHRA and CDR2 YSYEKL come from the germline V gene. J was trimmed by 5 bases and V by 2 bases; bases with no gene match: 10. This CDR3 is CASSQSPSGGYETQYF. In nucleotides, the CDR3 is TGCGCCAGCAGCCAATCCCCTTCGGGGGGGTATGAGACCCAGTACTTC.

The chain carries TRBV7-2 and TRBJ1-2; D is undetermined. Germline CDR1 is SGHTA and CDR2 is FQGNSA. Trimming shortened V by 8 bases and J by 0 bases, and 10 bases separated the two germline ends. The CDR3 consists of 13 residues. The CDR3 region is CASQVQTNYGYTF. CDR3 DNA: TGTGCCAGCCAGGTCCAAACTAACTATGGCTACACCTTC.

The CDR3 protein is CASSSKGQGGEQYF. CDR3 DNA sequence: TGCGCCAGCAGCTCTAAGGGACAGGGAGGCGAGCAGTACTTC. V gene TRBV5-1 combines with J gene TRBJ2-7; 9 bases line up with TRBD1. V lost 3 bases to trimming and J lost 6 bases; unmatched junction nucleotides: 7. This CDR3 comprises 14 residues. Germline V gene data show CDR1 as SGHRS and CDR2 as YFSETQ.

Details on this clone: Other DNA sequences in this sample translate to the same CDR3. This chain joins TRBV5-1 and TRBJ1-3; TRBD1 is a possible D gene (6 bases). V was trimmed by 0 bases and J by 3 bases, leaving 7 bases between them. The CDR3 contains 14 residues. The germline gives CDR1 SGHRS, CDR2 YFSETQ. The CDR3 reads CASSLGDIGNTIYF. In nucleotides, the CDR3 is TGCGCCAGCAGCTTGGGGGACATTGGAAACACCATATATTTT.

The gene calls are TRBV27 and TRBJ2-3, with TRBD1 identical over 9 bases. Germline V gives CDR1 MNHEY, CDR2 SMNVEV (reference sequence). Trimming took 6 bases from V and 2 from J; bases not matched to a gene: 6. CDR3 length: 15 amino acids. This chain's CDR3 is CASRSGTGYTDTQYF. CDR3 sequence (DNA): TGTGCCAGCAGGAGCGGGACAGGGTACACAGATACGCAGTATTTT.

The gene calls are TRBV10-3 and TRBJ1-2, with 9 bases fitting TRBD1. Looked up from germline, CDR1 is ENHRY and CDR2 is SYGVKD. Germline trimming cut 8 bases from V and 0 bases from J; bases unmatched to any gene: 7. The CDR3 length is 15 residues. The CDR3: CAISFGQGTNYGYTF. The CDR3 DNA is TGTGCCATCTCATTTGGACAGGGGACTAACTATGGCTACACCTTC.

The CDR3 here is CSVEGTRRRRLTGELFF. The CDR3 nucleotides are TGCAGCGTTGAAGGTACCCGGCGGAGGAGACTCACCGGGGAGCTGTTTTTT. J is TRBJ2-2 and V is TRBV29-1; the D gene is possibly TRBD2 (5 bases). The CDR3 loop spans 17 amino acids. CDR1 SQVTM and CDR2 ANQGSEA come from the germline V gene. V was clipped by 1 base and J by 4 bases, with 19 bases between them.